The source of this TCR beta chain is a study of shared T cell receptors in the human thymus. Using immunoSEQ multiplex PCR, the repertoire was profiled, and TCRdb retains in-frame clones only, with some absent. The table records about 380,000 clones, 95% of them present only once. From germline, CDR1 is SGHNT and CDR2 YENEEA. Trimming removed 0 bases at V and 0 bases at J, with 11 bases between. The CDR3 has 17 amino acids. This sequence was found in a human donor. Sequences were obtained from thymocytes. This chain links TRBV11-3 with TRBJ2-2, with D perhaps assigned TRBD1 or TRBD2 (5 bases each). Here the CDR3 reads CASSLEGGGTNTGELFF. In DNA form, the CDR3 reads TGTGCCAGCAGCTTAGAGGGTGGGGGAACGAACACCGGGGAGCTGTTTTTT.